One and the same sample provided the 30 T cell receptor beta chains below, sequenced in a study of T-cell memory formation after mild COVID-19. Each CDR3 protein is one row after TCRdb ran MiXCR on the 5' RACE reads. In the table there are just over 350,000 distinct CDR3 sequences, roughly 14% of which are singletons. The material sequenced was PBMCs or a T cell subset sorted from them (not recorded which). The receptor set was obtained from a man aged 18 to 29 who had mild COVID-19 (a few samples of this study predate the infection). Cell type and time point are not known.

This clonotype was found a few times. This chain joins TRBV7-2 and TRBJ1-2; D may be TRBD1 (6 bases). V dropped 5 bases and J dropped 8 bases, with 9 bases sitting between them. Germline CDR1 reads SGHTA; CDR2 reads FQGNSA. The CDR3 has 11 residues. The CDR3, as DNA: TGTGCCAGCAGCATTGGACAGGGCTACACCTTC. Translating it yields CASSIGQGYTF.

This clonotype occurred many times. The rearrangement links TRBV9 to TRBJ2-1, with D unresolved. V lost 0 bases to trimming and J lost 7 bases, with 11 bases between them. Germline V lookup: CDR1 SGDLS, CDR2 YYNGEE. The CDR3 runs to 14 residues. The CDR3 nucleotides read TGTGCCAGCAGCGTAGGGTCCCTCGGGAATGAGCAGTTCTTC. It yields the protein CASSVGSLGNEQFF.

This clonotype was seen more than once but under ten times. As DNA, the CDR3 is TGTGCCACCTGCCCAGCGGGGGGCGTTACCGGGGAGCTGTTTTTT. Encoded protein: CATCPAGGVTGELFF. V gene TRBV6-6 combines with J gene TRBJ2-2; 9 bases are shared with TRBD2. J was trimmed by 5 bases and V by 10 bases; bases with no gene match: 11. Per germline, CDR1 MNHNY and CDR2 SVGAGI (reference sequence). The CDR3 has 15 residues.

This chain links TRBV4-3 with TRBJ2-3; tentative D call: TRBD2 (5 bases). The CDR3 runs 15 residues. With 4 bases removed from V and 0 bases from J, the gap between germline ends came to 11 bases. From germline, CDR1 is LGHNA and CDR2 YSLEER. The CDR3 region is CASSPGSVSTDTQYF. CDR3 bases: TGCGCCAGCAGCCCGGGATCGGTCAGCACAGATACGCAGTATTTT.

This clonotype was detected a few times. The V call is TRBV7-3, the J call TRBJ2-3, with D perhaps given as TRBD1 or TRBD2 (5 bases each). The CDR3 runs 15 residues. Deletions cut 5 bases from V and 5 bases from J, with 17 bases between. The germline V gene has CDR1 SGHTA and CDR2 FQGTGA. CDR3 residues: CASSLTTGPLDTQYF. Written as DNA, the CDR3 is TGTGCCAGCAGCCTGACCACGGGGCCCTTAGATACGCAGTATTTT.

In this sample, this clonotype turned up many times. The chain joins TRBV9 to TRBJ2-3; weak D call: TRBD2 (6 bases). Trimming removed 2 bases at V and 0 bases at J, with 7 bases between. The CDR3 length is 14 residues. The germline CDR1 and CDR2 sequences are SGDLS and YYNGEE. CDR3 region: CASSVGGSTDTQYF. The CDR3 DNA is TGTGCCAGCAGCGTCGGAGGGAGCACAGATACGCAGTATTTT.

This clonotype came up a few times. V usage is TRBV7-2 and J usage is TRBJ1-6; the D is unclear. V lost 5 bases, J lost 9 bases, and 14 bases lay in between. Germline CDR1 reads SGHTA; CDR2 reads FQGNSA. The CDR3 has 14 residues. CDR3 loop: CASSQPTASSPLHF. For the CDR3, the DNA is TGTGCCAGCAGCCAACCTACGGCCAGTTCACCCCTCCACTTT.

The sample holds many counts of this clonotype. The chain is built from TRBV5-4 and TRBJ2-7; the D gene is possibly TRBD1 (6 bases). Germline V gene data show CDR1 as SGHNT and CDR2 as YYREEE (reference sequence). V was pared by 2 bases and J by 4 bases, with 16 bases between. The CDR3 sequence is 15 residues long. The CDR3 coding sequence is TGTGCCAGCAGCTTTGGGACAACGATCTATTACGAGCAGTACTTC. It specifies CASSFGTTIYYEQYF.

This clonotype has a handful of counts. The chain recombines TRBV7-2 with TRBJ1-2; 8 nucleotides line up with TRBD1. The CDR3 length is 15 residues. J lost 4 bases, V lost 4 bases, and 8 bases had no gene match. Germline assignment: CDR1 SGHTA and CDR2 FQGNSA. The chain's CDR3 is CASSSGTGGGYGYTF. In DNA, the CDR3 is TGTGCCAGCAGCTCAGGGACAGGAGGGGGCTATGGCTACACCTTC.

The V and J genes are TRBV30 and TRBJ2-3, with a tentative D call TRBD2 (5 bases). V lost 0 bases and J lost 0, with 10 bases in between. Germline CDR1 and CDR2: GTSNPN and SVGIG (reference sequence). CDR3 length equals 15 residues. The CDR3 protein is CAWSVAGSSTDTQYF. The DNA of the CDR3 is TGTGCCTGGAGTGTGGCGGGCTCTAGCACAGATACGCAGTATTTT.

The genes are TRBV21-1 and TRBJ1-5. TRBV21-1 has pseudogene status. This CDR3 spans 19 amino acids. Here the CDR3 reads CASSKAEGYGTISNQPQHF. The CDR3 bases are TGTGCCAGCAGCAAAGCTGAGGGTTACGGTACGATTAGCAATCAGCCCCAGCATTTT.

CDR3 sequence reads: CASSPDLFREWETQYF. As DNA, the CDR3 is TGTGCCAGCAGCCCAGACCTCTTCAGGGAATGGGAGACCCAGTACTTC. This chain connects TRBV4-2 to TRBJ2-5, with D maybe TRBD1 (5 bases). The germline V and J ends were trimmed by 4 bases and 5 bases, with 20 bases remaining between them. CDR3 length equals 16 residues. Germline assignment: CDR1 LGHNA and CDR2 YNFKEQ.

This clonotype has more than one count but fewer than ten. The chain carries TRBV27 and TRBJ1-2; 7 bases line up with TRBD1. The J segment lost 13 bases and the V segment lost 8 bases, leaving 19 bases of the junction unmatched. In germline, CDR1 is MNHEY, CDR2 SMNVEV (reference sequence). CDR3 length: 14 residues. The CDR3 sequence: CASGDRLGRGSATF. The DNA for the CDR3 is TGTGCCAGCGGGGACAGATTGGGCCGGGGCTCCGCCACCTTC.

The chain is built from TRBV7-8 and TRBJ2-3, with TRBD2 matching over 7 bases. The CDR3 loop spans 16 amino acids. CDR1 and CDR2 (germline): SGHVS, FQNEAQ. V lost 1 base to trimming and J lost 2 bases; unmatched junction nucleotides: 6. This CDR3 is CASSLGSGDVTDTQYF. For the CDR3, the DNA is TGTGCCAGCAGCTTAGGAAGCGGGGACGTCACAGATACGCAGTATTTT.

This clonotype turned up a few times. The chain joins TRBV4-3 to TRBJ1-6, with D perhaps TRBD1 (6 bases). Germline V lookup: CDR1 LGHNA, CDR2 YSLEER. V dropped 0 bases and J dropped 6 bases, with 15 bases sitting between them. This CDR3 contains 17 residues. CDR3 region: CASSQDRDTRGNSPLHF. As DNA, the CDR3 is TGCGCCAGCAGCCAAGACCGGGATACCAGGGGTAATTCACCCCTCCACTTT.

This clonotype showed up just a few times. The rearrangement joins TRBV15 to TRBJ1-2, with a possible D match to TRBD1 (5 bases). The CDR3 is 13 amino acids. CDR1 is LNHNV and CDR2 is YYDKDF in the germline V gene (reference sequence). Trimming pared 5 bases from V and 7 bases from J, leaving 14 bases between. The CDR3 loop reads CATSRPGTGGYTF. The CDR3 DNA is TGTGCCACCAGCCGGCCAGGGACGGGTGGCTACACCTTC.

The table lists this clonotype with many counts. CDR3 residues: CASSMQKGGREQYF. The DNA for the CDR3 is TGCGCCAGCAGCATGCAAAAAGGGGGGCGCGAGCAGTACTTC. V and J are TRBV4-3 and TRBJ2-7; D assignment may be TRBD1 or TRBD2 (6 bases each). The CDR3 spans 14 residues. Trimming took 5 bases from V and 6 from J, leaving 17 bases between them. The germline CDR1 and CDR2 sequences are LGHNA and YSLEER.

The chain employs TRBV6-6 and TRBJ2-3; 9 bases are a match to TRBD1. The junction had 5 bases not matched to a gene; V was cut back by 4 bases and J by 6 bases. CDR3 length: 14 residues. The V gene's germline CDR1 is MNHNY and CDR2 SVGAGI (reference sequence). CDR3 region: CASSWGQGGDTQYF. The CDR3 DNA is TGTGCCAGCAGTTGGGGACAGGGAGGGGATACGCAGTATTTT.

V is TRBV27 and J is TRBJ2-7, with 9 bases aligning to TRBD2. J lost 2 bases, V lost 6 bases, and 8 bases had no gene match. Germline V gives CDR1 MNHEY, CDR2 SMNVEV (reference sequence). This CDR3 contains 15 residues. This CDR3 reads CASRGGLAPPYEQYF. The CDR3 DNA sequence: TGTGCCAGCAGGGGAGGACTAGCGCCTCCCTACGAGCAGTACTTC.

This clonotype came up many times. This chain uses TRBV7-9 with TRBJ2-5, with D possibly TRBD2 on 7 matching bases. Germline CDR1 is SEHNR and CDR2 is FQNEAQ (reference sequence). The germline V and J ends were trimmed by 8 bases and 2 bases, with 12 bases remaining between them. This CDR3 is 13 amino acids long. For the CDR3, the DNA is TGTGCCAGCGAAGGGGGGGGTCAAGAGACCCAGTACTTC. Encoded protein: CASEGGGQETQYF. Together with reference TRBV7-9 and TRBJ2-5, the CDR3 gives the full variable domain: DTGVSQNPRHKITKRGQNVTFRCDPISEHNRLYWYRQTLGQGPEFLTYFQNEAQLEKSRLLSDRFSAERPKGSFSTLEIQRTEQGDSAMYLCASEGGGQETQYFGPGTRLLVL.

The chain employs TRBV6-2 or TRBV6-3 and TRBJ2-3, with D unresolved. Germline V gene data show CDR1 as MNHEY and CDR2 as SVGEGT. V dropped 6 bases and J dropped 0 bases, with 7 bases sitting between them. CDR3 length equals 13 residues. The CDR3 DNA follows: TGTGCCAGCAGACGACTTAGCACAGATACGCAGTATTTT. Residues: CASRRLSTDTQYF.

The chain joins TRBV7-2 to TRBJ2-3, with 9 bases matching TRBD2. The V segment lost 3 bases and the J segment 7 bases; nucleotides outside the gene matches: 8. Germline V CDR1 and CDR2: SGHTA, FQGNSA. CDR3 length equals 15 residues. CDR3 sequence (DNA): TGTGCCAGCAGCTTTGCTAGCGGGGACACGTATACGCAGTATTTT. This codes for CASSFASGDTYTQYF.

The chain uses TRBV10-3 and TRBJ1-6, with 7 bases lining up with TRBD1. Looked up from germline, CDR1 is ENHRY and CDR2 is SYGVKD. There are 12 residues in the CDR3. The trim removed 6 bases at V and 14 bases at J, leaving 7 bases unmatched. The CDR3: CAISAQGVALHF. In DNA, the CDR3 is TGTGCCATCAGCGCCCAGGGGGTGGCCCTCCACTTT.

This clonotype was observed a few times. The J gene is TRBJ2-5, the V gene TRBV11-2; 8 nucleotides match TRBD1. The CDR3 contains 13 residues. With V trimmed by 5 bases and J by 3 bases, 2 bases remained unmatched. The germline V gene has CDR1 SGHAT and CDR2 FQNNGV. In DNA form, the CDR3 reads TGTGCCAGCAGCCAGACAGGGGAAGAGACCCAGTACTTC. It translates to CASSQTGEETQYF. Together with reference TRBV11-2 and TRBJ2-5, the CDR3 gives the full variable domain: EAGVAQSPRYKIIEKRQSVAFWCNPISGHATLYWYQQILGQGPKLLIQFQNNGVVDDSQLPKDRFSAERLKGVDSTLKIQPAKLEDSAVYLCASSQTGEETQYFGPGTRLLVL.

Ten or more counts support this clonotype. This chain joins TRBV10-3 and TRBJ1-5, with D possibly TRBD1 on 5 matching bases. Germline CDR1 ENHRY, CDR2 SYGVKD. This CDR3 spans 15 amino acids. The germline V and J ends were trimmed by 0 bases and 5 bases, with 11 bases remaining between them. This CDR3 is CAISESRGWHQPQHF. The CDR3 nucleotides read TGTGCCATCAGTGAGTCAAGGGGTTGGCATCAGCCCCAGCATTTT.

This chain links TRBV7-9 with TRBJ1-2; no firm D call. Germline CDR1 and CDR2: SEHNR and FQNEAQ (reference sequence). The CDR3 contains 12 residues. The germline V and J ends were trimmed by 3 bases and 8 bases, with 10 bases remaining between them. CDR3 DNA: TGTGCCAGCAGCTTCGAAAATGGAGGCTACACCTTC. Translated: CASSFENGGYTF. Full variable domain (missing parts from reference TRBV7-9 and TRBJ1-2): DTGVSQNPRHKITKRGQNVTFRCDPISEHNRLYWYRQTLGQGPEFLTYFQNEAQLEKSRLLSDRFSAERPKGSFSTLEIQRTEQGDSAMYLCASSFENGGYTFGSGTRLTVV.

This clonotype was observed at least ten times. The V and J genes are TRBV10-3 and TRBJ2-3; TRBD1 matches 7 bases. The CDR3 spans 14 residues. V trimming: 10 bases; J trimming: 2 bases; junction bases outside the gene matches: 9. CDR1 is ENHRY and CDR2 is SYGVKD in the germline V gene. The CDR3 here is CATTGDTDTDTQYF. The CDR3 nucleotides read TGTGCCACCACAGGGGATACAGACACAGATACGCAGTATTTT.

This clonotype was observed a handful of times. V gene TRBV12-3 or TRBV12-4 combines with J gene TRBJ2-3, with TRBD1 identical over 7 bases. V trimming: 1 base; J trimming: 5 bases; junction bases outside the gene matches: 6. This CDR3 has 15 residues. The CDR3 is CASSLDEGAIDTQYF. CDR3 in DNA: TGTGCCAGCAGTTTAGACGAGGGGGCCATAGATACGCAGTATTTT.

This clonotype was picked up a small number of times. The chain uses TRBV7-9 and TRBJ2-2; no definite D call. The CDR3 extends over 15 amino acids. Per germline, CDR1 SEHNR and CDR2 FQNEAQ (reference sequence). Trimming stripped 5 bases from V and 5 bases from J, with 15 bases between. The CDR3 is CASSPEQTLTGELFF. The CDR3 nucleotides are TGTGCCAGCAGCCCGGAGCAGACCCTAACCGGGGAGCTGTTTTTT.

The chain carries TRBV20-1 and TRBJ2-5; D call uncertain. Trimming cost V 5 bases and J 0 bases, with 10 bases left between them. The germline CDR1 and CDR2 sequences are DFQATT and SNEGSKA (reference sequence). This CDR3 spans 13 amino acids. The chain's CDR3 is CSASDGYQETQYF. CDR3 in DNA: TGCAGTGCTTCTGACGGATACCAAGAGACCCAGTACTTC.